Below, 8 T cell receptor beta chains from the same sample are listed, as sequenced in a study of glioma-infiltrating T cells after dendritic cell vaccination. Sequenced by immunoSEQ multiplex PCR; TCRdb stores in-frame clones only, minus some. In the table there are roughly 98,000 clones, 80% to 90% of which are singletons. The source was blood, collected before dendritic cell vaccination. The receptors derive from a human donor with glioblastoma.

The V gene is TRBV7-8, the J gene TRBJ2-2; the D gene is possibly TRBD1 (6 bases). Germline lookup yields CDR1 SGHVS and CDR2 FQNEAQ. The CDR3 totals 13 residues. V lost 5 bases and J lost 5, with 9 bases in between. The CDR3 bases are TGTGCCAGCAGCCTCAGGGGAACCGGGGAGCTGTTTTTT. As protein: CASSLRGTGELFF.

This rearrangement joins TRBV27 to TRBJ2-5; unclear D gene. The V end lost 1 base, the J end lost 5 bases, and 8 bases lay between the germline ends. CDR1 is MNHEY, CDR2 SMNVEV, per germline (reference sequence). The CDR3 consists of 13 residues. The CDR3 sequence is CASSLFLGETQYF. CDR3 DNA sequence: TGTGCCAGCAGTTTATTTCTGGGCGAGACCCAGTACTTC.

The chain carries TRBV6-1 and TRBJ1-5, with TRBD1 matching 9 bases. The V gene end was trimmed by 4 bases and the J gene end by 6 bases; junction bases not matched to a gene: 1. Germline V gene sequence: CDR1 MNHNS, CDR2 SASEGT. The CDR3 sequence is 13 residues long. In DNA, the CDR3 is TGTGCCAGCAGTGGACAGGGGGGTCAGCCCCAGCATTTT. The encoded protein is CASSGQGGQPQHF.

The genes are TRBV7-6 and TRBJ1-3; a possible D gene is TRBD1 (5 bases). The CDR3 length is 17 residues. The germline CDR1 and CDR2 sequences are SGHVS and FNYEAQ. Trimming stripped 5 bases from V and 1 base from J, with 18 bases between. The CDR3 spells CASSPVTGGISGNTIYF. Here the CDR3 DNA reads TGTGCCAGCAGCCCAGTAACAGGAGGGATTTCTGGAAACACCATATATTTT.

V and J are TRBV6-5 and TRBJ1-2; 7 positions match TRBD1. The J segment lost 4 bases and the V segment lost 0 bases, leaving 5 bases of the junction unmatched. The CDR3 is 15 residues long. Per germline, CDR1 MNHEY and CDR2 SVGAGI. CDR3 sequence: CASSYSPGQTYGYTF. CDR3 nucleotide sequence: TGTGCCAGCAGTTACTCTCCGGGACAGACCTATGGCTACACCTTC.

The chain has TRBV28 and TRBJ1-2; a possible D gene is TRBD1 (6 bases). The CDR3 is made up of 15 amino acids. Germline values: CDR1 MDHEN, CDR2 SYDVKM. V lost 2 bases, J lost 7 bases, and 17 bases lay in between. In nucleotides, the CDR3 is TGTGCCAGCAGTTTAGAGGGCACAGGGAGGGGTGGCTACACCTTC. This encodes CASSLEGTGRGGYTF.

CDR3 amino acids: CATSWQAGNTIYF. The CDR3, as DNA: TGTGCCACTTCCTGGCAGGCTGGAAACACCATATATTTT. This chain links TRBV6-6 with TRBJ1-3; D uncertain. CDR3 size: 13 residues. The V gene lost 10 bases and the J gene lost 2 bases, with 12 bases spanning the gap. Germline V lookup: CDR1 MNHNY, CDR2 SVGAGI (reference sequence).

The chain joins TRBV6-1 to TRBJ1-4; D possibly corresponds to TRBD1 (6 bases). The germline V gene encodes CDR1 MNHNS and CDR2 SASEGT. This CDR3 contains 15 residues. Trimming shortened V by 6 bases and J by 4 bases, and 15 bases separated the two germline ends. CDR3 nucleotides: TGTGCCAGCAGACCAACAGGGATGCTTAATGAAAAACTGTTTTTT. Residues: CASRPTGMLNEKLFF.